This T cell receptor beta chain was profiled in a study of blood T cell repertoires in COVID-19. Looking at the study overall: Specimens from acute and convalescent COVID-19 originated in the United States, Italy and Spain. PBMCs, B-cell-depleted T cells, or T cells provided the cDNA or gDNA that made up the material.

As originally analysed: Reference gene primer amplification yielded estimated nucleated cell counts. Data came from immunoSEQ multiplex PCR; TCRdb stores just in-frame clones and leaves some out. V and J calls and clone size are as listed in that table; D and trimming were resolved from the DNA. The profile shows 200,000 to 250,000 clones, about 85% of them singletons. The CDR3 spans 12 residues. The junction had 7 bases not matched to a gene; V was cut back by 6 bases and J by 8 bases. Per germline, CDR1 SGDLS and CDR2 YYNGEE. This clone was picked up a small number of times. This receptor was identified in a man aged 35 to 55 with acute or convalescent COVID-19. The rearrangement joins TRBV9 to TRBJ1-2, with 7 positions matching TRBD1. Sequencing was carried out using peripheral blood. CDR3 protein: CASTQRGQGYTF. The CDR3 DNA reads TGTGCCAGCACCCAGAGGGGGCAGGGCTACACCTTC.